The rows below give T cell receptor beta chains drawn from one sample of a study of CD8 T cells in ankylosing spondylitis. TCRdb re-called the 5' RACE reads through MiXCR, storing one row per CDR3 protein. The sample consists of more than 95,000 distinct CDR3 sequences, about 8.6% of them appearing once. What was sequenced was blood, either unsorted or a sorted T cell fraction (not recorded which). All receptors come from a male donor with ankylosing spondylitis or in good health (not recorded which). Both conserved end residues are part of each CDR3. The D gene is left open where the match is weak. Rows give clone size only sometimes, using once, few, many, or a class for an expanded clone.

d_call: TRBD1
j_call: TRBJ2-5
v_call: TRBV2
clone_size: many
cdr3_nt: TGTGCCAGCGGCCGGGACAGGACATCAGGGGAGACCCAGTACTTC
cdr3_aa: CASGRDRTSGETQYF

d_call: .
j_call: TRBJ2-7
v_call: TRBV7-9
clone_size: many
cdr3_nt: TGTGCCAGCAGCTTCAGTTCACTGAGGGAGCAGTACTTC
cdr3_aa: CASSFSSLREQYF

d_call: TRBD2
j_call: TRBJ2-5
v_call: TRBV20-1
clone_size: many
cdr3_nt: TGCAGTGCTACCGGGACTAGCTTTTTCTCTCACTTC
cdr3_aa: CSATGTSFFSHF

d_call: .
j_call: TRBJ2-1
v_call: TRBV29-1
clone_size: many
cdr3_nt: TGCAGCGTTGAGGGTGGGACGGCCAAGGTATCCTACAATGAGCAGTTCTTC
cdr3_aa: CSVEGGTAKVSYNEQFF

d_call: .
j_call: TRBJ1-5
v_call: TRBV3-1
clone_size: many
cdr3_nt: TGTGCCAGCAGCCAAGGGGGGCACCAGCCCCAGCATTTT
cdr3_aa: CASSQGGHQPQHF

d_call: TRBD2
j_call: TRBJ2-1
v_call: TRBV20-1
clone_size: many
cdr3_nt: TGCAGTGCTAGAATTCCCCGCTCGACTAGCGGGAGACGTATGGACAATGAGCAGTTCTTC
cdr3_aa: CSARIPRSTSGRRMDNEQFF

d_call: .
j_call: TRBJ2-6
v_call: TRBV19
clone_size: many
cdr3_nt: TGTGCCAGTAGTACCCGACAGGCTGGGGCCAACGTCCTGACTTTC
cdr3_aa: CASSTRQAGANVLTF

d_call: .
j_call: TRBJ1-5
v_call: TRBV2
clone_size: many
cdr3_nt: TGTGCCAGCAGTGGACCTCTAACCAATCAGCCCCAGCATTTT
cdr3_aa: CASSGPLTNQPQHF

d_call: TRBD1
j_call: TRBJ2-7
v_call: TRBV15
clone_size: many
cdr3_nt: TGTGCCACCAGCAGGGGGTCAGAACAGGGGGTCCACGAGCAGTACTTC
cdr3_aa: CATSRGSEQGVHEQYF

d_call: TRBD1
j_call: TRBJ2-4
v_call: TRBV18
clone_size: many
cdr3_nt: TGTGCCAGCTCACCCCGGACAGGGGGAGCCAAAAACATTCAGTACTTC
cdr3_aa: CASSPRTGGAKNIQYF

d_call: .
j_call: TRBJ1-6
v_call: TRBV29-1
clone_size: many
cdr3_nt: TGCAGCGTCGGGTACGGCTATAATTCACCCCTCCACTTT
cdr3_aa: CSVGYGYNSPLHF

d_call: .
j_call: TRBJ2-4
v_call: TRBV7-2
clone_size: many
cdr3_nt: TGTGCCAGCAGCCCCGCACCTGACGGAGCCAAAAACATTCAGTACTTC
cdr3_aa: CASSPAPDGAKNIQYF

d_call: .
j_call: TRBJ1-1
v_call: TRBV12-3/TRBV12-4
clone_size: many
cdr3_nt: TGTGCCAGCAGTTCCTGGCCCCGTGAAGCTTTCTTT
cdr3_aa: CASSSWPREAFF

d_call: TRBD2
j_call: TRBJ2-3
v_call: TRBV7-3
clone_size: many
cdr3_nt: TGTGCCAGCAGCTTAAACGGTGCGGGGGGCACAGATACGCAGTATTTT
cdr3_aa: CASSLNGAGGTDTQYF

d_call: TRBD2
j_call: TRBJ2-1
v_call: TRBV20-1
clone_size: many
cdr3_nt: TGCAGTCTGACCCCTAGCGGAAGCAATGAGCAGTTCTTC
cdr3_aa: CSLTPSGSNEQFF

d_call: .
j_call: TRBJ2-3
v_call: TRBV11-3
clone_size: .
cdr3_nt: TGTGCCAGCAGCTTGGCGCGGCCCACAGATACGCAGTATTTT
cdr3_aa: CASSLARPTDTQYF

d_call: TRBD1
j_call: TRBJ2-7
v_call: TRBV6-6
clone_size: many
cdr3_nt: TGTGCCACCACGGACAGGGGGACCTACGAGCAGTACTTC
cdr3_aa: CATTDRGTYEQYF

d_call: .
j_call: TRBJ2-4
v_call: TRBV12-3/TRBV12-4
clone_size: .
cdr3_nt: TGTGCCAGCAGTCATTGGGGGGTCGGGGCCAAAAACATTCAGTACTTC
cdr3_aa: CASSHWGVGAKNIQYF

d_call: .
j_call: TRBJ2-1
v_call: TRBV7-2
clone_size: few
cdr3_nt: TGTGCCAGCAGCTTCGAAGTCTCTAAGGGCAATGAGCAGTTCTTC
cdr3_aa: CASSFEVSKGNEQFF

d_call: .
j_call: TRBJ2-2
v_call: TRBV4-3
clone_size: many
cdr3_nt: TGCGCCAGCAGCCAAGTCGTATACGAGGGGGAGCTGTTTTTT
cdr3_aa: CASSQVVYEGELFF

d_call: .
j_call: TRBJ2-1
v_call: TRBV7-2
clone_size: .
cdr3_nt: TGTGCCAGCACCCCATACAACAATGAGCAGTTCTTC
cdr3_aa: CASTPYNNEQFF

d_call: TRBD2
j_call: TRBJ2-3
v_call: TRBV7-8
clone_size: many
cdr3_nt: TGTGCCAGCAGCTTAGCACTAGCGGGAAGAACAGATACGCAGTATTTT
cdr3_aa: CASSLALAGRTDTQYF

d_call: .
j_call: TRBJ2-6
v_call: TRBV7-6
clone_size: few
cdr3_nt: TGTGCCAGCAGCTTAGCCTACGGGACGGACCACTCAATTGGGGCCAACGTCCTGACTTTC
cdr3_aa: CASSLAYGTDHSIGANVLTF

d_call: .
j_call: TRBJ1-2
v_call: TRBV10-2
clone_size: many
cdr3_nt: TGCGCCAGCAGTCGTGGGACGGAATTAACCAACTATGGCTACACCTTC
cdr3_aa: CASSRGTELTNYGYTF

d_call: .
j_call: TRBJ1-1
v_call: TRBV20-1
clone_size: .
cdr3_nt: TGCAGTGCTAAGGTATTGGGTCTGAACACTGAAGCTTTCTTT
cdr3_aa: CSAKVLGLNTEAFF

d_call: .
j_call: TRBJ2-6
v_call: TRBV5-6
clone_size: .
cdr3_nt: TGTGCCAGCAGCTTTAGGGGGGCCCGGGGGGCCAACGTCCTGACTTTC
cdr3_aa: CASSFRGARGANVLTF

d_call: .
j_call: TRBJ2-3
v_call: TRBV20-1
clone_size: few
cdr3_nt: TGCAGTGCTAGAGGAGGACGGAGCGGCACAGATACGCAGTATTTT
cdr3_aa: CSARGGRSGTDTQYF

d_call: TRBD2
j_call: TRBJ2-1
v_call: TRBV12-3/TRBV12-4
clone_size: many
cdr3_nt: TGTGCCAGCACCAAGAGCGGGATTTACAATGAGCAGTTCTTC
cdr3_aa: CASTKSGIYNEQFF

d_call: .
j_call: TRBJ2-7
v_call: TRBV18
clone_size: many
cdr3_nt: TGTGCCAGCTCCGGGGACCAAAGCTCCTACGAGCAGTACTTC
cdr3_aa: CASSGDQSSYEQYF

d_call: .
j_call: TRBJ2-3
v_call: TRBV29-1
clone_size: many
cdr3_nt: TGCAGCGTGGACCCTACTGCCCGAGATACGCAGTATTTT
cdr3_aa: CSVDPTARDTQYF

d_call: .
j_call: TRBJ2-4
v_call: TRBV7-9
clone_size: .
cdr3_nt: TGTGCCAGCAGCGATACTTCCGGGCGAAGGAACATTCAGTACTTC
cdr3_aa: CASSDTSGRRNIQYF

d_call: .
j_call: TRBJ2-2
v_call: TRBV4-3
clone_size: .
cdr3_nt: TGCGCCATTCGGAGGGACATCACCGGGGAGCTGTTTTTT
cdr3_aa: CAIRRDITGELFF

d_call: .
j_call: TRBJ1-2
v_call: TRBV27
clone_size: few
cdr3_nt: TGTGCCAGCAGACCACTAAGGCCGGCTAACTATGGCTACACCTTC
cdr3_aa: CASRPLRPANYGYTF

d_call: TRBD1
j_call: TRBJ2-3
v_call: TRBV24-1
clone_size: many
cdr3_nt: TGTGCCACCAGTGGTCCGACAGGGGCAGATACGCAGTATTTT
cdr3_aa: CATSGPTGADTQYF

d_call: .
j_call: TRBJ1-2
v_call: TRBV9
clone_size: many
cdr3_nt: TGTGCCAGCAGCGTAGGGGACGGAGATGGCTACACCTTC
cdr3_aa: CASSVGDGDGYTF

d_call: .
j_call: TRBJ2-2
v_call: TRBV27
clone_size: .
cdr3_nt: TGTGCCAGCAGCAGAAGCCGGTATGCGGGCTCCACCGGGGAGCTGTTTTTT
cdr3_aa: CASSRSRYAGSTGELFF

d_call: TRBD1
j_call: TRBJ1-2
v_call: TRBV3-1
clone_size: many
cdr3_nt: TGTGCCAGCAGCCAGGACAGGGTCCATGGCTACACCTTC
cdr3_aa: CASSQDRVHGYTF

d_call: .
j_call: TRBJ1-2
v_call: TRBV12-3/TRBV12-4
clone_size: many
cdr3_nt: TGTGCCAGCAGACCCTCCAAGGGAGTTGAGGATGGCTACACCTTC
cdr3_aa: CASRPSKGVEDGYTF

d_call: .
j_call: TRBJ2-7
v_call: TRBV5-5
clone_size: many
cdr3_nt: TGTGCCAGCAGCCTACTACCGGACAGAGCATACGAGCAGTACTTC
cdr3_aa: CASSLLPDRAYEQYF

d_call: TRBD1
j_call: TRBJ2-7
v_call: TRBV10-3
clone_size: many
cdr3_nt: TGTGCCATCAGGGGGGATGCGGACAGGATATACGAGCAGTACTTC
cdr3_aa: CAIRGDADRIYEQYF

d_call: .
j_call: TRBJ2-3
v_call: TRBV19
clone_size: many
cdr3_nt: TGTGCCAGTAGTATCCAGGGAGGGTTGCCGGGACACTTTCGTACGCAGTATTTT
cdr3_aa: CASSIQGGLPGHFRTQYF

d_call: TRBD2
j_call: TRBJ2-1
v_call: TRBV5-1
clone_size: many
cdr3_nt: TGCGCCAGCAGCCTGACTAGCGGGTCGAATGAGCAGTTCTTC
cdr3_aa: CASSLTSGSNEQFF

d_call: .
j_call: TRBJ2-7
v_call: TRBV19
clone_size: many
cdr3_nt: TGTGCCAGTTCCGAGGCTAAGTCCTACGAGCAGTACTTC
cdr3_aa: CASSEAKSYEQYF

d_call: TRBD2
j_call: TRBJ2-3
v_call: TRBV20-1
clone_size: few
cdr3_nt: TGCAGTGCTAGGCGGGGGGGCCTCGCAGATACGCAGTATTTT
cdr3_aa: CSARRGGLADTQYF

d_call: .
j_call: TRBJ1-2
v_call: TRBV5-1
clone_size: many
cdr3_nt: TGCGCCAGCAGAAAGGATGGGGTTAACTATGGCTACACCTTC
cdr3_aa: CASRKDGVNYGYTF

d_call: .
j_call: TRBJ2-7
v_call: TRBV12-3/TRBV12-4
clone_size: many
cdr3_nt: TGTGCCAGCAGTTTGCTGCAGGGGCCCTACGAGCAGTACTTC
cdr3_aa: CASSLLQGPYEQYF

d_call: .
j_call: TRBJ2-5
v_call: TRBV7-3
clone_size: many
cdr3_nt: TGTGCCAGCAGCCTCGTGGGGGGAGTATTAGAGACCCAGTACTTC
cdr3_aa: CASSLVGGVLETQYF